Sequencing of this T cell receptor (beta chain) was carried out in a study of cytomegalovirus exposure and HLA in healthy donors. The primer mix had 60 Vbeta and 13 Jbeta primers. Sequencing used immunoSEQ multiplex PCR; TCRdb keeps in-frame clones, though not all of them. The sample holds 200,000 or so clones, 78% seen once. The germline V gene encodes CDR1 SGHTA and CDR2 FQGNSA. This CDR3 comprises 14 residues. V was shortened by 5 bases and J by 4 bases, with 14 bases between the two germline ends. The chain joins TRBV7-2 to TRBJ1-2; D unclear. This sequence originates from a woman aged 25-40 years in good health and CMV-seropositive. What was sequenced was PBMCs. This chain's CDR3 is CASSPSAAGYGYTF. DNA for the CDR3: TGTGCCAGCAGCCCTAGCGCCGCTGGCTATGGCTACACCTTC.